This T cell receptor beta chain comes out of a study of blood T cell repertoires in COVID-19. About the research overall: In each case, the material was cDNA or gDNA derived from T cells, B-cell-depleted T cells, or PBMCs.

Original data processing: Researchers report that nucleated cell counts were estimated from reference gene primer amplification. TCRdb's copy holds only in-frame clones and misses some; the assay was immunoSEQ multiplex PCR. V, J and clone size were drawn from that table, and D and trimming were deduced from the DNA. The sample lists about 140,000 clones, roughly four fifths seen once, with less than 4% in the top ten. The germline gives CDR1 SEHNR, CDR2 FQNEAQ (reference sequence). With 6 bases removed from V and 10 bases from J, the gap between germline ends came to 9 bases. CDR3 size: 10 residues.

The receptor's source is a woman aged 60-75 years with acute or convalescent COVID-19. The sequenced sample was peripheral blood. The chain links TRBV7-9 to TRBJ1-1, with D uncertain. This CDR3 reads CASSKQTAFF. The CDR3, as DNA: TGTGCCAGCAGTAAACAGACAGCTTTCTTT.